Below, 2 T cell receptor beta chains from the same sample are listed, as sequenced in a study of graft-versus-host responses after intestinal transplantation. The graft tissue was processed, and this released both intraepithelial and lamina propria lymphocytes. Profiled with immunoSEQ multiplex PCR; TCRdb holds only in-frame clones, not every one. This sample has 9,500 to 15,000 clones, with 70% to 85% found just once. The sequences come from ileum tissue, collected roughly 4.5 months after intestinal transplantation. These receptors were taken from a human patient who received an intestinal transplant, so some T cells may come from the graft donor.

The genes are TRBV7-2 and TRBJ1-2; maybe TRBD1 (5 bases). V dropped 6 bases and J dropped 7 bases, with 21 bases sitting between them. The CDR3 length is 15 residues. The germline CDR1 and CDR2 sequences are SGHTA and FQGNSA. The CDR3 region has the DNA TGTGCCAGCAGGGCAGGAGGGGCGAGGTGGAGTGGCTACACCTTC. It specifies CASRAGGARWSGYTF.

V and J are TRBV5-1 and TRBJ2-1; the D is unclear. CDR3 length: 14 amino acids. CDR1 is SGHRS and CDR2 is YFSETQ in the germline V gene. Trimming removed 4 bases from V and 9 bases from J, with 17 bases in between. Here the CDR3 reads CASSNPIFAGEQFF. The CDR3 nucleotides read TGCGCCAGCAGCAATCCGATCTTCGCAGGTGAGCAGTTCTTC.